This paragraph covers one T cell receptor (beta chain) sequence. Its antigen remains unknown. Baseline, cycle 4 day 1, and cycle 7 day 1 were the blood sampling points. This sample was included in a study of OX40 agonist ivuxolimab in advanced cancers. Study-level findings and limits: Among T cells, CD8+ cells averaged more expanded clones than CD4+ cells. At 0.1 to 3.0 mg/kg, clonal expansion of CD4+ and CD8+ blood T cells had occurred by week 6. Nonresponders, in some cases, also had low normalized T-cell clonal expansion.

Generated by immunoSEQ multiplex PCR, the TCRdb table keeps only in-frame clones and is missing some. The data hold around 46,000 clones, with roughly 90% observed a single time. Trimming at V came to 3 bases and at J to 5 bases, leaving 8 bases not matched to a gene. The V gene's germline CDR1 is ENHRY and CDR2 SYGVKD. This CDR3 comprises 15 residues. The clonotype comes from an adult with an advanced solid tumor such as melanoma, head and neck, liver or kidney cancer. Sequenced material: CD4+ or CD8+ T cells sorted from blood, taken in a trial of the OX40 agonist ivuxolimab. The chain couples TRBV10-3 to TRBJ1-1, with TRBD1 matching 8 bases. The chain's CDR3 is CAISDGQGLGTEAFF. The CDR3 DNA reads as TGTGCCATCAGTGATGGACAGGGCTTGGGGACTGAAGCTTTCTTT.